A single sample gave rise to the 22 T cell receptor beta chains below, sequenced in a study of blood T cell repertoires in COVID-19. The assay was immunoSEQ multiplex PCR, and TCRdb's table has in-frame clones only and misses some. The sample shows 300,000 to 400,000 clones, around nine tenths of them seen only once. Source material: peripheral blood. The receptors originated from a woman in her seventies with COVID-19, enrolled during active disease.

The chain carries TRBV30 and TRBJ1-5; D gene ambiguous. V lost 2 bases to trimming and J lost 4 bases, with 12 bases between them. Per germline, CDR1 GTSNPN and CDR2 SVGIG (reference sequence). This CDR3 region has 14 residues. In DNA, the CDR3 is TGTGCCTGGAGTCCCCTAGGAGGGAATCAGCCCCAGCATTTT. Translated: CAWSPLGGNQPQHF.

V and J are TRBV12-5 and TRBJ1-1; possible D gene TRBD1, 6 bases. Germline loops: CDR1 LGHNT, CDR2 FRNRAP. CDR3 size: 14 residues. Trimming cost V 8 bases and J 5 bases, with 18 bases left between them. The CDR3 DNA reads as TGTGCTAGTTCGGGGGGGCTCCAGGGGACTGAAGCTTTCTTT. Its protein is CASSGGLQGTEAFF.

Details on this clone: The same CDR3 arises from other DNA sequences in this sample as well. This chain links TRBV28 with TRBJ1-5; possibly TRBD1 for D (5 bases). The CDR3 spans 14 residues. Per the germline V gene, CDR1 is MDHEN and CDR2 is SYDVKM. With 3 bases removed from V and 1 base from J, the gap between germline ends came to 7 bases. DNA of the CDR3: TGTGCCAGCAGTTTGGGGGGAAGCAATCAGCCCCAGCATTTT. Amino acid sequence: CASSLGGSNQPQHF.

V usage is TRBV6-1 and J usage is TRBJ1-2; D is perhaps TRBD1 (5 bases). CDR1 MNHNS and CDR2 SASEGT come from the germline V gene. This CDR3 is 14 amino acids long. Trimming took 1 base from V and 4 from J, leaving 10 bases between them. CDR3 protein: CASSEDPGPYGYTF. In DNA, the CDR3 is TGTGCCAGCAGTGAAGATCCAGGGCCCTATGGCTACACCTTC.

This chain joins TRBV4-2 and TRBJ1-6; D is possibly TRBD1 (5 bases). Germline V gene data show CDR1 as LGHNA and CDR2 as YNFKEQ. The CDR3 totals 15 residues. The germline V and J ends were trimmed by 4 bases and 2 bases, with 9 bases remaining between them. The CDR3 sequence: CASSREGTYNSPLHF. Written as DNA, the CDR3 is TGTGCCAGCAGCCGGGAGGGGACCTATAATTCACCCCTCCACTTT.

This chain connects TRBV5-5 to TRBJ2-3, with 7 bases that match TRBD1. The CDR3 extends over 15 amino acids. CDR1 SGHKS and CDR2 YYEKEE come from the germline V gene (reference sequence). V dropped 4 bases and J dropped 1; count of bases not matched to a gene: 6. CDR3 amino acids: CASSPQGMGTDTQYF. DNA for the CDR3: TGTGCCAGCAGCCCACAGGGGATGGGCACAGATACGCAGTATTTT.

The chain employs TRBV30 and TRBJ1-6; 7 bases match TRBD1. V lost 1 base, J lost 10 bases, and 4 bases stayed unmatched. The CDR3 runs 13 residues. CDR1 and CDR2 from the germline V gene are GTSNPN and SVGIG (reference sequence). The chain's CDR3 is CAWSEGGGSPLHF. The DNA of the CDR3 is TGTGCCTGGAGTGAAGGGGGCGGCTCACCCCTCCACTTT.

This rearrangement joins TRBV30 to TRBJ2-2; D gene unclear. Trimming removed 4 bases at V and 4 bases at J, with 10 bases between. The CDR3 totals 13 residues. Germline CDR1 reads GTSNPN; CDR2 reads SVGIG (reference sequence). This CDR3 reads CAWTRRSTGELFF. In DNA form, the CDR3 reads TGTGCCTGGACTCGTAGGAGCACCGGGGAGCTGTTTTTT.

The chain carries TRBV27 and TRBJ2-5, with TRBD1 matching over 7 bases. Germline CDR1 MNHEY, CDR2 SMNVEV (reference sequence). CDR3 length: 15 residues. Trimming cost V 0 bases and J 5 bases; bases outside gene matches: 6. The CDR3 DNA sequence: TGTGCCAGCAGTTTATCCCAAAGGGGGCGGGAGACCCAGTACTTC. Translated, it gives CASSLSQRGRETQYF.

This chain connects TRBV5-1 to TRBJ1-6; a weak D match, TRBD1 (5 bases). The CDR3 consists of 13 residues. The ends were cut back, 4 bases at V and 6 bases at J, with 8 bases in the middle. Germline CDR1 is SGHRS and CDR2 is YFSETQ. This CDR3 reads CASSPDSNSPLHF. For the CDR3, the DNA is TGCGCCAGCAGCCCCGACAGTAATTCACCCCTCCACTTT.

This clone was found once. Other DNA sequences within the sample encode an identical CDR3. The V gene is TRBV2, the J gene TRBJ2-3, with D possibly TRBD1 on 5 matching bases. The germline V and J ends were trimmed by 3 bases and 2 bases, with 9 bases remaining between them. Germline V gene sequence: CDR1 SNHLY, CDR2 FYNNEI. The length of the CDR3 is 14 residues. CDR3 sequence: CASSEGQVTDTQYF. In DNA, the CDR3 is TGTGCCAGCAGTGAGGGGCAGGTCACAGATACGCAGTATTTT.

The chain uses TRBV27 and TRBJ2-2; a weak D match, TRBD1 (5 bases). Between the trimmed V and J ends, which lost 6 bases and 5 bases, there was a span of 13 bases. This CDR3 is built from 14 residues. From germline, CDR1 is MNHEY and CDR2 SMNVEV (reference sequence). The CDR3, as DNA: TGTGCCAGCAGGGACAATTTAATAACCGGGGAGCTGTTTTTT. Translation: CASRDNLITGELFF.

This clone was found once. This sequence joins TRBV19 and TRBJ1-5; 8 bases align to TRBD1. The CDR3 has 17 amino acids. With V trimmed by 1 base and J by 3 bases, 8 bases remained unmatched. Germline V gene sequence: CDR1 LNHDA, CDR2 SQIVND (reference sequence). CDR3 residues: CASSIAGTGANNQPQHF. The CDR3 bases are TGTGCCAGTAGTATAGCTGGGACAGGCGCTAACAATCAGCCCCAGCATTTT.

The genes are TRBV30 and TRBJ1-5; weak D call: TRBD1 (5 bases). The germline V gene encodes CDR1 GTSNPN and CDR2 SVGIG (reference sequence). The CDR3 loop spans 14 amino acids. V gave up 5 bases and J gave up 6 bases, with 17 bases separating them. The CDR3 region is CAWRPGDRSQPQHF. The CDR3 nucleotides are TGTGCCTGGCGACCCGGCGACAGATCTCAGCCCCAGCATTTT.

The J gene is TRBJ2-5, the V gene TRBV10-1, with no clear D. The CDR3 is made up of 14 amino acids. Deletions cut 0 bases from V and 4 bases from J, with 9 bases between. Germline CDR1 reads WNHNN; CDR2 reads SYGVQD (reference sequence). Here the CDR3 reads CASSESNRVETQYF. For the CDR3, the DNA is TGCGCCAGCAGTGAGTCTAATCGGGTAGAGACCCAGTACTTC.

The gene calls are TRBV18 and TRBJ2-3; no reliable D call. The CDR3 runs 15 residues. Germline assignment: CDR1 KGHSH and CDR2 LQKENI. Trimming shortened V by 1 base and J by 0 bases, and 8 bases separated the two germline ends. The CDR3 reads CASSPLPSSTDTQYF. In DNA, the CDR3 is TGTGCCAGCTCACCACTTCCCTCTAGCACAGATACGCAGTATTTT.

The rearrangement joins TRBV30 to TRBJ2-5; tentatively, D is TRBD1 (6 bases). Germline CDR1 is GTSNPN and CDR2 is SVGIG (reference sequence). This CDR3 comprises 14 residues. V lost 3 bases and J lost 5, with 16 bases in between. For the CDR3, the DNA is TGTGCCTGGAGAAAACACAGGGTATTGGAGACCCAGTACTTC. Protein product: CAWRKHRVLETQYF.

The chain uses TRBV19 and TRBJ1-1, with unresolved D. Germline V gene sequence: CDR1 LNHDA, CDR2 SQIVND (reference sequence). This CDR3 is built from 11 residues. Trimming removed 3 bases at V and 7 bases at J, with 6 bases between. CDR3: CASSMLGEAFF. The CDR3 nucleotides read TGTGCCAGTAGTATGCTCGGTGAAGCTTTCTTT.

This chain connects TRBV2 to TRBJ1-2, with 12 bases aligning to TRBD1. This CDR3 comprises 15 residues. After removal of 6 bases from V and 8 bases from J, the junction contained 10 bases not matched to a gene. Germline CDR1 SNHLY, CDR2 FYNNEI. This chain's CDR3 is CASSSRDRGQEGYTF. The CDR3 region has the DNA TGTGCCAGCAGCAGCCGGGACAGGGGGCAGGAGGGCTACACCTTC.

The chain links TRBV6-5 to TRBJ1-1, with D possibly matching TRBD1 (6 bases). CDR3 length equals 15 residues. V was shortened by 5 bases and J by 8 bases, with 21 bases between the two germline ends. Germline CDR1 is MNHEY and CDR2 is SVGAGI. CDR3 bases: TGTGCCAGCAGTCCATCCCTTACAGGGATATGGGAAGCTTTCTTT. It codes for CASSPSLTGIWEAFF.

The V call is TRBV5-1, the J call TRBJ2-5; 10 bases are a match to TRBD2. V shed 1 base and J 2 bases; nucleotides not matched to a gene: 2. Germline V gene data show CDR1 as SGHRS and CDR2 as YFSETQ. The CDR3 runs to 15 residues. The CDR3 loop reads CASSLQRGGQETQYF. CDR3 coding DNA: TGCGCCAGCAGCTTGCAGCGGGGGGGGCAAGAGACCCAGTACTTC.

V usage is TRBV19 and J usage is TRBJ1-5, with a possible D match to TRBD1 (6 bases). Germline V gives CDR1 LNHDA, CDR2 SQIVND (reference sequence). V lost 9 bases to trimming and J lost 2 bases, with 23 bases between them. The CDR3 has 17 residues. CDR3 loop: CASRKGPGDVGNQPQHF. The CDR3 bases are TGTGCCAGCCGAAAGGGGCCAGGGGACGTAGGCAATCAGCCCCAGCATTTT.